The clone carrying this T cell receptor (beta chain) was counted many times. Its specificity is not known. The read ends 3 residues early relative to the CDR3; the germline J gene fills the gap. V dropped 6 bases and J dropped 4; count of bases not matched to a gene: 6. The CDR3 covers 15 residues. From germline, CDR1 is KGHSH and CDR2 LQKENI. These data originate in a study of T cell clonality in common variable immunodeficiency. The method was immunoSEQ multiplex PCR; TCRdb's version includes in-frame clones alone and lacks a portion of them. The table records 51,000 or so clones without singletons, the ten largest covering 2% to 2.5%. Notes on the study in general: Compared with controls, CVID subjects had fewer shared TCRbeta clones.

The V call is TRBV18, the J call TRBJ2-1, with 10 bases matching TRBD2. The sample was peripheral blood mononuclear cells. The TCR was taken from a person aged 18 to 69 in good health. CDR3 sequence: CASSHGLADYNEQFF. The CDR3 bases that were read are TGTGCCAGCTCGCACGGACTAGCGGATTACAATGAG.